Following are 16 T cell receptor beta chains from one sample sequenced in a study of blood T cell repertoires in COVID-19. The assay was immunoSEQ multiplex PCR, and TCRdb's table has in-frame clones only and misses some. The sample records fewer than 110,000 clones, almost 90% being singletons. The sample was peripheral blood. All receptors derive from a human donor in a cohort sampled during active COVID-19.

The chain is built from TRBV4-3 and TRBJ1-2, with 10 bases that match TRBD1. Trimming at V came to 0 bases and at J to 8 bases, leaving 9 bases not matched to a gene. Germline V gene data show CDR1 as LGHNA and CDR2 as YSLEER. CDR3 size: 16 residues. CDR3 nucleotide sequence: TGCGCCAGCAGCCAAGAGGGCTGGACAGGGGGGCAAGGCTACACCTTC. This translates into CASSQEGWTGGQGYTF.

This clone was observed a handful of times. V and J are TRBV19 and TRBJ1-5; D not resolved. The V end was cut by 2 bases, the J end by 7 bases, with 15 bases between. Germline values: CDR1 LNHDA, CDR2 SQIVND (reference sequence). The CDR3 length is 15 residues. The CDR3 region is CASSIIAGARQPQHF. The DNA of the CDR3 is TGTGCCAGTAGTATAATAGCGGGCGCGCGGCAGCCCCAGCATTTT.

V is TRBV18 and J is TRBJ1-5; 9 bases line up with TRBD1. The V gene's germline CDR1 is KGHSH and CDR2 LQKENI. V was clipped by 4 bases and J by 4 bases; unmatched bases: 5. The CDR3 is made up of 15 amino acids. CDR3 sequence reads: CASSQTGGENQPQHF. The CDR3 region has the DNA TGTGCCAGCTCACAGACAGGGGGGGAGAATCAGCCCCAGCATTTT.

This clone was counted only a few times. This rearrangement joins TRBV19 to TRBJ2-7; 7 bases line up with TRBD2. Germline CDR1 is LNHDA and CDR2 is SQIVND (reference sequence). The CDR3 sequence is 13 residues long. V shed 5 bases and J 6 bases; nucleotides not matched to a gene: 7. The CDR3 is CASSSPGGFEQYF. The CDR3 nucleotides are TGTGCCAGTAGTTCCCCGGGAGGCTTCGAGCAGTACTTC.

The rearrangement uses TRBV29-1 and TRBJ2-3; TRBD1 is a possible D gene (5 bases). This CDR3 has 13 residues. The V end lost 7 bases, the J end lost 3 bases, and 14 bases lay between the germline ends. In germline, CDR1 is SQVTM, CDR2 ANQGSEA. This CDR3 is CSAPTRQTDTQYF. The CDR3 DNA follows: TGCAGCGCTCCTACGCGACAGACAGATACGCAGTATTTT.

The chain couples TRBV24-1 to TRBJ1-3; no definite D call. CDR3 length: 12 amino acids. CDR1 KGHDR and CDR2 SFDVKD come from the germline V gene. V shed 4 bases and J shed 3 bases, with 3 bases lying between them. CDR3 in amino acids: CATSDYGNTIYF. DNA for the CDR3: TGTGCCACCAGTGACTATGGAAACACCATATATTTT.

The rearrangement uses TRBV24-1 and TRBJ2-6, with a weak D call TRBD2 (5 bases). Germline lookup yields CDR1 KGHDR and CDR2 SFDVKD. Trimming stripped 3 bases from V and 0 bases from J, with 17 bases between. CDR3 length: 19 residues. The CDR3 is CATSDGFGRADSGANVLTF. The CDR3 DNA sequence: TGTGCCACCAGTGATGGTTTCGGGCGGGCCGACTCTGGGGCCAACGTCCTGACTTTC.

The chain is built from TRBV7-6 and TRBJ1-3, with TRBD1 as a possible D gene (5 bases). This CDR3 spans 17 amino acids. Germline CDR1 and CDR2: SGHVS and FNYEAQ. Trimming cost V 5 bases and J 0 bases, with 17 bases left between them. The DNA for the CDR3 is TGTGCCAGCAGCCGCTTGACAGCCAGCCCCTCTGGAAACACCATATATTTT. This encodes CASSRLTASPSGNTIYF.

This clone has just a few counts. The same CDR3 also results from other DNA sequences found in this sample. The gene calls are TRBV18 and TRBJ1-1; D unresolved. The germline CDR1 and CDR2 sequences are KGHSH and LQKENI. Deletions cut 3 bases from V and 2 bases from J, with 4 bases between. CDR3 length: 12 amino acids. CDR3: CASSPRNTEAFF. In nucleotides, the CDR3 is TGTGCCAGCTCACCTAGAAACACTGAAGCTTTCTTT.

CDR3 loop: CASSERRGPTEAFF. In nucleotides, the CDR3 is TGTGCCAGCAGTGAAAGGCGGGGCCCCACTGAAGCTTTCTTT. This chain uses TRBV6-1 with TRBJ1-1; a possible D gene is TRBD1 (5 bases). Trimming pared 2 bases from V and 4 bases from J, leaving 11 bases between. Germline V gives CDR1 MNHNS, CDR2 SASEGT. There are 14 residues in the CDR3.

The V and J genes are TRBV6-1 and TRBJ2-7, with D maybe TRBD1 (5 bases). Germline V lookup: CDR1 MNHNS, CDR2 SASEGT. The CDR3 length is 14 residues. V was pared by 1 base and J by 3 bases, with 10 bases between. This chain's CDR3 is CASSEVTVLYEQYF. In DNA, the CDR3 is TGTGCCAGCAGTGAAGTGACAGTTCTCTACGAGCAGTACTTC.

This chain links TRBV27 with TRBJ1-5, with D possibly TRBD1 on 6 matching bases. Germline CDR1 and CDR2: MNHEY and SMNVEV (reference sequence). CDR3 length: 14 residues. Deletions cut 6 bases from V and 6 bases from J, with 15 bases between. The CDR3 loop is CASSPFRGGQPQHF. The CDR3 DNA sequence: TGTGCCAGCAGCCCTTTCAGGGGTGGTCAGCCCCAGCATTTT.

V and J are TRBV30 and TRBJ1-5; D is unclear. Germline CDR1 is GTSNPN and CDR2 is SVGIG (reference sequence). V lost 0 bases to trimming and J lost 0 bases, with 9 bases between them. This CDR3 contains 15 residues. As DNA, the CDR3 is TGTGCCTGGAGTGTGAGAGGAACTAGCAATCAGCCCCAGCATTTT. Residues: CAWSVRGTSNQPQHF.

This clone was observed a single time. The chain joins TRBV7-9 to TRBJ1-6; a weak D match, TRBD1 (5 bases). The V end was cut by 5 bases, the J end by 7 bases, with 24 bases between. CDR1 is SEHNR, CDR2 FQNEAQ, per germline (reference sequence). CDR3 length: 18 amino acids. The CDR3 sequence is CASSISSTPTGKNSPLHF. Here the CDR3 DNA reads TGTGCCAGCAGCATTAGTTCCACCCCCACAGGTAAGAATTCACCCCTCCACTTT.

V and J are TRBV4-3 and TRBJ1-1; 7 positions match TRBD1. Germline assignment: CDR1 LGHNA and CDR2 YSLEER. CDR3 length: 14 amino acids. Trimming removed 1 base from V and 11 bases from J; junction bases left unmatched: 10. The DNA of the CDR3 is TGCGCCAGCAGCCAAGGTTTAGGGGACAGATTCGCTTTCTTT. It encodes CASSQGLGDRFAFF.

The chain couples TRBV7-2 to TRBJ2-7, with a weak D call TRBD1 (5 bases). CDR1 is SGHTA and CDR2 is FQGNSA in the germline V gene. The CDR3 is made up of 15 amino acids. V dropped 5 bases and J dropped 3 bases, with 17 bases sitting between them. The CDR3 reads CASSPISGQIYEQYF. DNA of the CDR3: TGTGCCAGCAGCCCCATCTCCGGACAAATCTACGAGCAGTACTTC.